These T cell receptor beta chains were read from a single sample in a study of siplizumab effects on memory and regulatory T cells. Clones were read by immunoSEQ multiplex PCR, and TCRdb kept only the in-frame ones, dropping some. The table shows over 80,000 clones, with roughly 86% occurring only once. The material sequenced was Tregs sorted from blood. The receptors were gathered from a human donor in good health. CDR3s include the opening cysteine and the closing phenylalanine or tryptophan. D genes are given only for firm matches. Clone size is given for some rows only: seen once, a few or many times, or a class if the clone is expanded.

v_gene	abundance	j_gene	d_gene	CDR3aa	CDR3nt
TRBV5-1	NA	TRBJ1-2	NA	CASSLELGHGYTF	TGCGCCAGCAGCTTGGAATTGGGTCATGGCTACACCTTC
TRBV7-3	NA	TRBJ1-4	NA	CASSLQGITNEKLFF	TGTGCCAGCAGCTTACAGGGGATTACTAATGAAAAACTGTTTTTT
TRBV2	NA	TRBJ2-4	NA	CASGGGAKNIQYF	TGTGCCAGCGGGGGCGGGGCCAAAAACATTCAGTACTTC
TRBV4-2	few	TRBJ2-7	TRBD2	CASSQALAGFTTYEQYF	TGTGCCAGCAGCCAAGCCCTAGCGGGGTTCACTACCTACGAGCAGTACTTC
TRBV4-2	once	TRBJ2-5	NA	CASSQAGGFQETQYF	TGTGCCAGCAGCCAAGCGGGCGGATTCCAAGAGACCCAGTACTTC
TRBV5-1	once	TRBJ2-1	TRBD2	CASSDLAGGSYNEQFF	TGCGCCAGCAGCGACCTAGCGGGGGGTTCCTACAATGAGCAGTTCTTC
TRBV7-3	NA	TRBJ1-6	TRBD1	CASSLTGVNSPLHF	TGTGCCAGCAGCTTGACAGGGGTCAATTCACCCCTCCACTTT
TRBV23-1	few	TRBJ1-6	NA	CASSQFGKGRPPLHF	TGCGCCAGCAGTCAATTCGGCAAGGGGAGACCACCCCTCCACTTT
TRBV5-1	NA	TRBJ2-4	NA	CASSGVAKNIQYF	TGCGCCAGTTCGGGGGTGGCCAAAAACATTCAGTACTTC
TRBV7-2	NA	TRBJ2-1	NA	CASTSYNEQFF	TGTGCCAGCACCAGCTACAATGAGCAGTTCTTC
TRBV18	NA	TRBJ1-4	NA	CASSRQTTNEKLFF	TGTGCCAGCTCCCGGCAGACAACTAATGAAAAACTGTTTTTT
TRBV7-2	NA	TRBJ2-3	NA	CASSLGPTDTQYF	TGTGCCAGCAGCTTAGGTCCCACAGATACGCAGTATTTT
TRBV5-6	NA	TRBJ2-2	TRBD1	CASSLGQGRNTGELFF	TGTGCCAGCAGCTTGGGACAGGGGAGGAACACCGGGGAGCTGTTTTTT
TRBV11-1	NA	TRBJ1-1	TRBD1	CASRLDRGTEAFF	TGTGCCAGCAGACTTGACAGGGGCACTGAAGCTTTCTTT
TRBV5-1	NA	TRBJ2-1	NA	CASSMDVQQFF	TGCGCCAGCAGCATGGACGTTCAGCAGTTCTTC
TRBV10-3	NA	TRBJ2-7	TRBD1	CAISGPGQGAYEQYF	TGTGCCATCAGTGGGCCGGGACAGGGGGCCTACGAGCAGTACTTC
TRBV2	NA	TRBJ1-2	NA	CASSEARPWGYTF	TGTGCCAGCAGTGAAGCAAGGCCCTGGGGCTACACCTTC
TRBV4-2	NA	TRBJ2-3	NA	CASSQEKKGGDTQYF	TGTGCCAGCAGCCAAGAAAAAAAGGGAGGAGATACGCAGTATTTT
TRBV20-1	NA	TRBJ2-7	NA	CSARVADEQYF	TGCAGTGCTAGAGTAGCGGACGAGCAGTACTTC
TRBV18	NA	TRBJ2-7	NA	CASSLPGPYEQYF	TGTGCCAGCTCACTGCCGGGACCCTACGAGCAGTACTTC
TRBV6-6	NA	TRBJ1-1	TRBD1	CASSYSAGGNTEAFF	TGTGCCAGCAGTTACTCGGCAGGGGGGAACACTGAAGCTTTCTTT
TRBV6-1	NA	TRBJ2-1	TRBD2	CASRTGRDNEQFF	TGTGCCAGCAGGACCGGGAGGGACAATGAGCAGTTCTTC